A single sample is the source of the 23 T cell receptor beta chains below, sequenced in a study of OX40 agonist ivuxolimab in advanced cancers. Libraries were constructed by the immunoSEQ multiplex PCR assay. The clones in this table, taken by TCRdb from immuneACCESS, are in-frame only. Not every clone is retained; where verified, under half of the shortfall comes from an unresolved V gene, and the cause of the rest is unknown. Across this sample there are about 81,000 clones, with more than 75% seen only once. Of the sample, around 0.45% falls within the top ten clones. The specimen was CD4+ or CD8+ T cells sorted from blood, collected in a trial of the OX40 agonist ivuxolimab. These receptor sequences come from an adult with an advanced solid tumor such as melanoma, head and neck, liver or kidney cancer.

This clone appeared a few times. The chain uses TRBV20-1 and TRBJ2-1; D not certain. V was shortened by 1 base and J by 8 bases, with 3 bases between the two germline ends. This CDR3 contains 10 residues. Germline assignment: CDR1 DFQATT and CDR2 SNEGSKA (reference sequence). CDR3 amino acids: CSARGDEQFF. CDR3 bases: TGCAGTGCTAGAGGTGATGAGCAGTTCTTC.

This clone was counted between two and nine times. The J gene is TRBJ2-2, the V gene TRBV7-8; no definite D call. This CDR3 spans 12 amino acids. Germline V gene lookup returns CDR1 SGHVS and CDR2 FQNEAQ. The V and J ends lost 3 bases and 5 bases respectively, with 4 bases between them. The CDR3 loop is CASSFETGELFF. CDR3 bases: TGTGCCAGCAGCTTTGAAACCGGGGAGCTGTTTTTT.

The J gene is TRBJ2-3, the V gene TRBV5-1; the D gene is possibly TRBD2 (5 bases). V shed 7 bases and J shed 2 bases, with 17 bases lying between them. CDR1 and CDR2 from the germline V gene are SGHRS and YFSETQ. The CDR3 consists of 15 residues. CDR3 amino acids: CASQRRGGLTDTQYF. CDR3 sequence (DNA): TGCGCCAGCCAAAGGCGAGGCGGACTCACAGATACGCAGTATTTT.

The chain carries TRBV7-3 and TRBJ2-3; D might be TRBD2 (6 bases). Trimming cost V 5 bases and J 0 bases, with 12 bases left between them. The CDR3 spans 15 residues. Germline V gene lookup returns CDR1 SGHTA and CDR2 FQGTGA. This chain's CDR3 is CASSPSGGSTDTQYF. The CDR3 DNA reads TGTGCCAGCAGCCCAAGTGGGGGGAGCACAGATACGCAGTATTTT. The full variable domain, its missing parts supplied by reference TRBV7-3 and TRBJ2-3, is GAGVSQTPSNKVTEKGKYVELRCDPISGHTALYWYRQSLGQGPEFLIYFQGTGAADDSGLPNDRFFAVRPEGSVSTLKIQRTERGDSAVYLCASSPSGGSTDTQYFGPGTRLTVL.

The chain combines TRBV5-1 with TRBJ1-3; D is undetermined. Trimming shortened V by 4 bases and J by 6 bases, and 14 bases separated the two germline ends. Per the germline V gene, CDR1 is SGHRS and CDR2 is YFSETQ. The CDR3 sequence is 14 residues long. Written as DNA, the CDR3 is TGCGCCAGCAGCCCGGACCCCGGGTCAAACACCATATATTTT. This encodes CASSPDPGSNTIYF.

Only one count was recorded for this clone. V is TRBV2 and J is TRBJ2-5; D is uncertain. In germline, CDR1 is SNHLY, CDR2 FYNNEI. V was shortened by 2 bases and J by 2 bases, with 6 bases between the two germline ends. The length of the CDR3 is 13 residues. CDR3 in amino acids: CASSERKQETQYF. The CDR3 DNA follows: TGTGCCAGCAGTGAAAGGAAGCAAGAGACCCAGTACTTC. The variable domain in full, completed from reference TRBV2 and TRBJ2-5, reads EPEVTQTPSHQVTQMGQEVILRCVPISNHLYFYWYRQILGQKVEFLVSFYNNEISEKSEIFDDQFSVERPDGSNFTLKIRSTKLEDSAMYFCASSERKQETQYFGPGTRLLVL.

CDR3 DNA sequence: TGCGCCAGCAGCTTGGGGGGCCGGGATACGCAGTATTTT. It translates to CASSLGGRDTQYF. The gene calls are TRBV5-1 and TRBJ2-3; TRBD1 is a possible D gene (5 bases). The CDR3 has 13 residues. In germline, CDR1 is SGHRS, CDR2 YFSETQ. Trimming shortened V by 0 bases and J by 6 bases, and 8 bases separated the two germline ends. The whole variable domain, remainder taken from reference TRBV5-1 and TRBJ2-3, is KAGVTQTPRYLIKTRGQQVTLSCSPISGHRSVSWYQQTPGQGLQFLFEYFSETQRNKGNFPGRFSGRQFSNSRSEMNVSTLELGDSALYLCASSLGGRDTQYFGPGTRLTVL.

The chain uses TRBV7-8 and TRBJ1-5; D might be TRBD1 (5 bases). Trimming stripped 8 bases from V and 2 bases from J, with 19 bases between. Germline-derived CDR1 and CDR2 are SGHVS and FQNEAQ. The CDR3 extends over 16 amino acids. The DNA for the CDR3 is TGTGCCAGCGGAGATCGCACAGGCTTCGGCAATCAGCCCCAGCATTTT. Translated: CASGDRTGFGNQPQHF.

To note about this clone: The CDR3 does not end in the conserved phenylalanine or tryptophan, so this is likely a read error. The gene calls are TRBV11-2 and TRBJ1-6; no clear D gene. From germline, CDR1 is SGHAT and CDR2 FQNNGV. CDR3 length: 13 amino acids. V lost 0 bases, J lost 6 bases, and 3 bases lay in between. The CDR3 is CASSLDVNSPLHL. CDR3 nucleotide sequence: TGTGCCAGCAGCTTAGACGTTAATTCACCCCTCCACCTT.

V and J are TRBV1 and TRBJ1-2. TRBV1 is a pseudogene. The CDR3 consists of 18 residues. CDR3 amino acids: CTSTIPLLDRGANYGYTF. In DNA, the CDR3 is TGCACCAGCACGATCCCCCTCTTAGACCGAGGAGCTAACTATGGCTACACCTTC.

The V and J genes are TRBV2 and TRBJ1-1; 7 bases map to TRBD1. Germline V gives CDR1 SNHLY, CDR2 FYNNEI. CDR3 length: 13 amino acids. Losses at the gene ends were 7 bases for V and 1 base for J; bases not matched to a gene: 3. The CDR3, as DNA: TGTGCCAGCATAAGGACAGGGAACACTGAAGCTTTCTTT. The encoded protein is CASIRTGNTEAFF.

This clone was found once. The rearrangement uses TRBV10-3 and TRBJ1-2; 9 nucleotides line up with TRBD1. This CDR3 is built from 16 residues. Germline CDR1 and CDR2: ENHRY and SYGVKD. V dropped 4 bases and J dropped 0; count of bases not matched to a gene: 6. CDR3 amino acids: CAISGGQGYPNYGYTF. The DNA of the CDR3 is TGTGCCATCAGTGGCGGACAGGGGTATCCTAACTATGGCTACACCTTC.

This chain joins TRBV5-1 and TRBJ1-2; 7 nucleotides agree with TRBD1. V gave up 0 bases and J gave up 3 bases; unmatched junction bases: 2. The germline gives CDR1 SGHRS, CDR2 YFSETQ. This CDR3 comprises 14 residues. The CDR3 is CASSLVQGDYGYTF. Written as DNA, the CDR3 is TGCGCCAGCAGCTTGGTCCAGGGGGACTATGGCTACACCTTC.

This chain uses TRBV6-6 with TRBJ2-7; D possibly matches TRBD1 or TRBD2 (5 bases each). Trimming pared 7 bases from V and 11 bases from J, leaving 15 bases between. The CDR3 contains 11 residues. Germline V CDR1 and CDR2: MNHNY, SVGAGI (reference sequence). The CDR3: CASTDGAEEYF. In DNA form, the CDR3 reads TGTGCCAGCACCGATGGGGCGGAGGAGTACTTC.

J is TRBJ1-5 and V is TRBV5-6; tentative D call: TRBD1 (5 bases). The CDR3 spans 15 residues. Trimming removed 4 bases at V and 3 bases at J, with 14 bases between. Germline V CDR1 and CDR2: SGHDT, YYEEEE. CDR3 in amino acids: CASSPWDFSNQPQHF. The CDR3 region has the DNA TGTGCCAGCAGCCCGTGGGACTTCTCCAATCAGCCCCAGCATTTT.

This chain joins TRBV4-2 and TRBJ2-1; 8 bases map to TRBD1. With V trimmed by 0 bases and J by 2 bases, 3 bases remained unmatched. The CDR3 covers 16 residues. Germline loops: CDR1 LGHNA, CDR2 YNFKEQ. The chain's CDR3 is CASSQEGGQAYNEQFF. As DNA, the CDR3 is TGTGCCAGCAGCCAAGAGGGGGGACAGGCCTACAATGAGCAGTTCTTC.

The gene calls are TRBV27 and TRBJ1-1; D is ambiguous. Trimming left V 7 bases short and J 1 base short, with 16 bases between. The CDR3 runs to 15 residues. The V gene's germline CDR1 is MNHEY and CDR2 SMNVEV (reference sequence). Written as DNA, the CDR3 is TGTGCCAGCACCATAAACGGCGGCAAGAACACTGAAGCTTTCTTT. Residues: CASTINGGKNTEAFF.

The table lists this clone with a count of one. J is TRBJ2-1 and V is TRBV2, with TRBD1 matching 7 bases. Germline V gene sequence: CDR1 SNHLY, CDR2 FYNNEI. The V segment lost 7 bases and the J segment 2 bases; nucleotides outside the gene matches: 5. CDR3 length: 14 amino acids. DNA for the CDR3: TGTGCCAGCAAACCGGGACAGACCTACAATGAGCAGTTCTTC. Amino acid sequence: CASKPGQTYNEQFF.

CDR3 in DNA: TGTGCCAGCAGCCTCCAGGGAGGAGGGACCGGGGAGCTGTTTTTT. Translation: CASSLQGGGTGELFF. This rearrangement joins TRBV2 to TRBJ2-2, with D possibly being TRBD2 (6 bases). The V end was cut by 6 bases, the J end by 5 bases, with 16 bases between. CDR3 length equals 15 residues. Per the germline V gene, CDR1 is SNHLY and CDR2 is FYNNEI.

About this clone itself: At the DNA level, this CDR3 is encoded by other sequences in the same sample as well. This rearrangement joins TRBV5-6 to TRBJ1-5, with TRBD1 matching over 8 bases. Trimming at V came to 2 bases and at J to 4 bases, leaving 11 bases not matched to a gene. Germline CDR1 reads SGHDT; CDR2 reads YYEEEE. CDR3 size: 17 residues. The chain's CDR3 is CASSFSPGGTLNQPQHF. Here the CDR3 DNA reads TGTGCCAGCAGCTTTTCGCCAGGGGGCACCTTAAATCAGCCCCAGCATTTT.

The CDR3 sequence: CATSRHSDLYEQYF. The CDR3 region has the DNA TGTGCCACCAGCAGACATTCGGACCTCTACGAGCAGTACTTC. This chain links TRBV15 with TRBJ2-7, with D hard to call. The V end was cut by 2 bases, the J end by 3 bases, with 11 bases between. The CDR3 is 14 residues long. Germline values: CDR1 LNHNV, CDR2 YYDKDF (reference sequence).

The gene calls are TRBV5-4 and TRBJ1-5; D unresolved. CDR1 is SGHNT, CDR2 YYREEE, per germline (reference sequence). V lost 4 bases and J 11 bases, leaving 19 bases between the germline ends. This CDR3 spans 14 amino acids. The CDR3 region is CASSLGVTSTAQHF. CDR3 nucleotides: TGTGCCAGCAGCCTTGGGGTCACAAGCACGGCCCAGCATTTT.

This chain joins TRBV7-3 and TRBJ2-1, with 8 bases fitting TRBD1. Trimming removed 5 bases from V and 3 bases from J; junction bases left unmatched: 6. The CDR3 consists of 15 residues. The germline CDR1 and CDR2 sequences are SGHTA and FQGTGA. CDR3 nucleotide sequence: TGTGCCAGCAGCGACATCGGACAGGGCTACAATGAGCAGTTCTTC. It specifies CASSDIGQGYNEQFF.